This is a list of T cell receptor beta chains from one sample in a study of preoperative IRX-2 immunotherapy in early breast cancer. Sequencing was performed with immunoSEQ multiplex PCR; in TCRdb, only in-frame clones are kept and a portion is missing. The sample yields about 98,000 clones, about nine tenths seen once. This specimen was tumor tissue, taken after IRX-2 immunotherapy. The receptor set was obtained from a human donor with breast cancer. Both conserved end residues are part of each CDR3. Each record gives: J gene, clone size, D gene, V gene, CDR3 protein, CDR3 DNA. D genes are given only for firm matches. Not all rows give a size; the values are once, few, many and, for expanded clones, a class.

TRBJ2-1,few,.,TRBV12-2,CASRLALRRASGAYNEQFF,TGTGCAAGTCGCTTAGCGCTTAGGCGAGCTAGCGGGGCCTACAATGAGCAGTTCTTC
TRBJ1-2,.,TRBD1,TRBV5-1,CASSLLGQNYGYTF,TGCGCCAGCAGCCTACTGGGACAGAACTATGGCTACACCTTC
TRBJ2-5,once,.,TRBV5-1,CASSLVHHQETQYF,TGCGCCAGCAGCTTGGTCCACCACCAAGAGACCCAGTACTTC
TRBJ2-7,.,.,TRBV28,CASSRFVDEQYF,TGTGCCAGCAGTCGATTCGTCGACGAGCAGTACTTC
TRBJ1-1,.,.,TRBV6-8,CAISYSKSTEAFF,TGTGCCATCAGCTACAGTAAGTCGACTGAAGCTTTCTTT
TRBJ1-5,.,.,TRBV12-2,CASRLAGPGLSFQPQHF,TGTGCAAGTCGCTTAGCGGGTCCAGGACTCTCCTTTCAGCCCCAGCATTTT
TRBJ2-1,.,TRBD2,TRBV6-8,CASRVTSGAYNEQFF,TGTGCCAGCAGGGTAACTAGCGGGGCATACAATGAGCAGTTCTTC
TRBJ1-4,.,.,TRBV30,CAWSGPLRGEKLFF,TGTGCCTGGAGTGGACCCTTACGGGGTGAAAAACTGTTTTTT
TRBJ1-2,.,TRBD1,TRBV28,CASRRQGENGYTF,TGTGCCAGCAGAAGACAGGGGGAGAATGGCTACACCTTC
TRBJ1-5,.,TRBD1,TRBV25-1,CASSVGQDSNQPQHF,TGTGCCAGCAGTGTTGGACAGGATAGCAATCAGCCCCAGCATTTT
TRBJ1-5,.,.,TRBV19,CASSNGNSNQPQHF,TGTGCCAGTAGTAACGGGAATAGCAATCAGCCCCAGCATTTT
TRBJ2-7,.,.,TRBV6-8,CASSYSAGLGQYF,TGTGCCAGCAGTTACAGTGCAGGCCTAGGGCAGTACTTC
TRBJ2-5,once,.,TRBV28,CASTPTGETQYF,TGTGCCAGCACCCCAACGGGTGAGACCCAGTACTTC
TRBJ2-1,.,.,TRBV10-1,CASWDTSSYNEQFF,TGCGCCAGCTGGGACACGAGCTCCTACAATGAGCAGTTCTTC
TRBJ1-5,few,.,TRBV29-1,CSVRGGGNQPQHF,TGCAGCGTCCGCGGGGGGGGCAATCAGCCCCAGCATTTT
TRBJ1-2,.,TRBD1,TRBV5-1,CASSWTGENYGYTF,TGCGCCAGCAGCTGGACAGGGGAGAACTATGGCTACACCTTC
TRBJ2-1,.,.,TRBV7-5,CASSLYGPAAYNEQFF,TGTGCCAGCAGCTTGTATGGGCCAGCGGCTTACAATGAGCAGTTCTTC
TRBJ1-4,once,.,TRBV11-3,CASNLNPAGVPEKLFF,TGTGCCAGCAACTTAAACCCAGCGGGGGTGCCTGAAAAACTGTTTTTT
TRBJ1-1,.,TRBD1,TRBV10-1,CASKRDRLNTEAFF,TGCGCCAGCAAACGGGACAGGTTGAACACTGAAGCTTTCTTT
TRBJ1-2,.,.,TRBV30,CAWSVRVGYGYTF,TGTGCCTGGAGTGTACGAGTGGGCTATGGCTACACCTTC
TRBJ2-2,.,TRBD1,TRBV6-8,CASTEGQGRSGELFF,TGTGCCAGCACGGAAGGACAGGGACGAAGCGGGGAGCTGTTTTTT
TRBJ1-1,few,TRBD1,TRBV19,CASSRDRVNTEAFF,TGTGCCAGTAGCCGGGACAGGGTGAACACTGAAGCTTTCTTT
TRBJ1-3,.,TRBD1,TRBV6-7,CASSRGTGGASSGNTIYF,TGTGCCAGCAGCCGGGGGACAGGGGGCGCTTCGTCTGGAAACACCATATATTTT
TRBJ2-2,once,.,TRBV18,CASSPYTGAPSTGELFF,TGTGCCAGCTCACCTTACACGGGGGCGCCGAGCACCGGGGAGCTGTTTTTT
TRBJ1-1,.,.,TRBV29-1,CSVDTDSMNTEAFF,TGCAGCGTTGATACGGACAGTATGAACACTGAAGCTTTCTTT
TRBJ1-2,.,TRBD1,TRBV6-8,CAISPAGTGESGNYGYTF,TGTGCCATCAGTCCGGCCGGGACAGGGGAAAGTGGTAACTATGGCTACACCTTC
TRBJ2-1,once,TRBD2,TRBV11-3,CASSLLAGGSFLPFF,TGTGCCAGCAGCTTACTAGCGGGAGGATCTTTCCTACCGTTCTTC
TRBJ2-3,.,.,TRBV19,CASHQGGSTDTQYF,TGTGCCAGTCACCAAGGGGGGAGCACAGATACGCAGTATTTT
TRBJ1-4,once,.,TRBV30,CAWSVRSREKLFF,TGTGCCTGGAGTGTTAGGTCCCGAGAAAAACTGTTTTTT
TRBJ1-2,.,TRBD1,TRBV19,CASSPGDSYGYTF,TGTGCCAGTAGTCCGGGGGACAGCTATGGCTACACCTTC
TRBJ1-1,.,.,TRBV5-1,CASSLVPGLMNTEAFF,TGCGCCAGCAGCTTGGTACCAGGTTTAATGAACACTGAAGCTTTCTTT
TRBJ2-7,.,.,TRBV5-1,CASKEGTFKASEQYF,TGCGCCAGCAAAGAAGGGACTTTTAAGGCCTCCGAGCAGTACTTC
TRBJ1-5,.,.,TRBV15,CATSGFFSNQPQHF,TGTGCCACCAGCGGGTTCTTTAGCAATCAGCCCCAGCATTTT
TRBJ1-1,.,.,TRBV5-1,CASSPGGVNTEAFF,TGCGCCAGCAGCCCCGGGGGGGTGAACACTGAAGCTTTCTTT
TRBJ2-2,.,.,TRBV1,CASSQSSGIGGELFF,TGCGCCAGCAGCCAATCTAGCGGGATCGGCGGGGAGCTGTTTTTT
TRBJ1-2,.,.,TRBV6-7,CASSLGAGYTF,TGTGCCAGCAGTTTGGGGGCAGGCTACACCTTC
TRBJ1-1,.,.,TRBV28,CASIPAKNTEAFF,TGTGCCAGCATTCCCGCGAAGAACACTGAAGCTTTCTTT
TRBJ2-3,.,.,TRBV5-1,CASSSPGGALSSTDTQYF,TGCGCCAGCAGCTCCCCCGGGGGAGCCCTCTCTAGCACAGATACACAGTATTTT
TRBJ1-1,.,TRBD1,TRBV5-1,CASSYRTGMNTEAFF,TGCGCCAGCAGTTATCGGACAGGGATGAACACTGAAGCTTTCTTT
TRBJ2-5,.,TRBD1,TRBV29-1,CSVAGQAKETQYF,TGCAGCGTTGCGGGACAGGCAAAAGAGACCCAGTACTTC
TRBJ1-1,.,.,TRBV7-8,CASSFSTQVNTEAFF,TGTGCCAGCAGCTTCAGTACACAGGTGAACACTGAAGCTTTCTTT
TRBJ1-5,.,.,TRBV9,CASSDLNNQPQHF,TGTGCCAGCAGTGATCTTAACAATCAGCCCCAGCATTTT
TRBJ2-1,few,TRBD1,TRBV6-8,CASSYSSGQGANEQFF,TGTGCCAGCAGTTACTCTTCGGGACAGGGGGCGAATGAGCAGTTCTTC
TRBJ1-2,.,.,TRBV5-1,CASSTTSDSRYGYTF,TGCGCCAGCAGCACGACCTCTGACAGCCGCTATGGCTACACCTTC
TRBJ1-1,.,.,TRBV18,CASSPYKAMNTEAFF,TGTGCCAGCTCACCATATAAGGCGATGAACACTGAAGCTTTCTTT
TRBJ2-5,.,TRBD2,TRBV29-1,CSVGLAGGQETQYF,TGCAGCGTTGGACTAGCGGGAGGTCAAGAGACCCAGTACTTC
TRBJ1-5,.,TRBD1,TRBV10-2,CASSELGQGSNQPQHF,TGCGCCAGCAGTGAGTTGGGACAGGGTAGCAATCAGCCCCAGCATTTT
TRBJ1-5,once,.,TRBV18,CASSTRVSGDQPQHF,TGTGCCAGCTCTACCAGGGTAAGCGGGGATCAGCCCCAGCATTTT
TRBJ2-1,.,TRBD2,TRBV6-8,CASSSTVAGVVEQFF,TGTGCCAGCAGTTCCACGGTAGCGGGAGTGGTTGAGCAGTTCTTC
TRBJ2-2,.,TRBD2,TRBV5-1,CASSLPVSGGPGELFF,TGCGCCAGCAGCTTGCCAGTTAGCGGGGGACCCGGGGAGCTGTTTTTT
TRBJ1-1,.,TRBD1,TRBV5-1,CASSWDSMNTEAFF,TGCGCCAGCAGCTGGGACAGCATGAACACTGAAGCTTTCTTT